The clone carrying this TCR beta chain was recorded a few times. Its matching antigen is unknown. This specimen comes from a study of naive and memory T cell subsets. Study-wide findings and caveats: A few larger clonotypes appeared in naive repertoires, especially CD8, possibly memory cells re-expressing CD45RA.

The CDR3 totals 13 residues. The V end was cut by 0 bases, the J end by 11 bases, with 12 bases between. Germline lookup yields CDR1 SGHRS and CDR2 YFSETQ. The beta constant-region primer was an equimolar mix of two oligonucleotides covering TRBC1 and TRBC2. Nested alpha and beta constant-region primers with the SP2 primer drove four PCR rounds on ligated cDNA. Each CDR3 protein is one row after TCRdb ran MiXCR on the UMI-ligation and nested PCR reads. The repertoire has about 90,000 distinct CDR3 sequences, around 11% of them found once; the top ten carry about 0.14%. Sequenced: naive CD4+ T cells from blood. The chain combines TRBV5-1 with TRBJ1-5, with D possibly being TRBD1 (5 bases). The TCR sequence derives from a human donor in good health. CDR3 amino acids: CASSLVWGEAQHF. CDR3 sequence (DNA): TGCGCCAGCAGCTTGGTTTGGGGGGAGGCCCAGCATTTT.